This is a list of T cell receptor beta chains from one sample in a study of regulatory T cells in long-lasting Graves disease. TCRdb analysed the multiplex PCR reads with MiXCR anew, one entry per CDR3 protein. This table holds approximately 380,000 distinct CDR3 sequences, 20% found once. The sequencing used peripheral blood mononuclear cells (PBMCs), collected when the disease was refractory, from a patient treated with antithyroid drugs. These receptors were taken from a female donor with Graves disease. CDR3s include the opening cysteine and the closing phenylalanine or tryptophan. A D gene is named only where the DNA matches it firmly. Clone size is shown for a subset of rows, as once, few, many or a class of expanded clone.

few	TRBJ1-2	TRBV14	TRBD1	TGTGCCAGCAGCCGGGACAGGGAATACACCTTC	CASSRDREYTF
.	TRBJ1-5	TRBV4-1	TRBD1	TGCGCCAGCAGCCAAGATGGGACAGGGGGATCTGTTGTTCAGCCCCAGCATTTT	CASSQDGTGGSVVQPQHF
few	TRBJ2-7	TRBV20-1	.	TGCAGTGCCTTCCCTCATGGGTCTGGCGAGCAGTACTTC	CSAFPHGSGEQYF
many	TRBJ1-1	TRBV12-3/TRBV12-4	.	TGTGCCAGCAGTTTTGGCAGGGCGGAAGCTTTCTTT	CASSFGRAEAFF
.	TRBJ2-7	TRBV7-2	TRBD2	TGTGCCAGCAGCTTAGCGCCTCCTAGCGGGAGCTCCTACGAGCAGTACTTC	CASSLAPPSGSSYEQYF
.	TRBJ2-6	TRBV7-9	.	TGTGCCAGCAGCCGGGAAGCCAGGGGTCTAAACGTCCTGACTTTC	CASSREARGLNVLTF
.	TRBJ1-5	TRBV19	TRBD1	TGTGCCAGTACCCCTGCGGGCAGGGGGAGCAATCAGCCCCAGCATTTT	CASTPAGRGSNQPQHF
.	TRBJ1-5	TRBV2	.	TGTGCCAGCAGCTTAGACAGACTGAATAGCAATCAGCCCCAGCATTTT	CASSLDRLNSNQPQHF
few	TRBJ1-5	TRBV6-2/TRBV6-3	.	TGTGCCAGCAGTACACAGGGAGGCAATCAGCCCCAGCATTTT	CASSTQGGNQPQHF
.	TRBJ2-3	TRBV7-2	.	TGTGCCAGCACAATAGGAGGAGGGTTCACAGATACGCAGTATTTT	CASTIGGGFTDTQYF
.	TRBJ1-5	TRBV19	.	TGTGCCAGTAGTATACTCGCAGGTAGCAATCAGCCCCAGCATTTT	CASSILAGSNQPQHF